A single sample is the source of the 28 T cell receptor beta chains below, sequenced in a study of cytomegalovirus exposure and HLA in healthy donors. Researchers ran the PCR with 60 Vbeta and 13 Jbeta primers. This table comes from immunoSEQ multiplex PCR, and its TCRdb copy is limited to in-frame clones, with some not included. The data contain some 150,000 clones, around 84% of them singletons. The material sequenced was PBMCs. Source of these receptors: a man between 40 and 49 years old in good health and CMV-seropositive.

The V gene is TRBV18, the J gene TRBJ2-3; D perhaps matches TRBD1 (5 bases). The V end lost 2 bases, the J end lost 4 bases, and 10 bases lay between the germline ends. Looked up from germline, CDR1 is KGHSH and CDR2 is LQKENI. The CDR3 sequence is 14 residues long. The CDR3 sequence is CASSPTDTPDTQYF. The CDR3 region has the DNA TGTGCCAGCTCACCAACGGACACCCCAGATACGCAGTATTTT.

The CDR3 spells CASSSGQVSVQRADNEQFF. DNA for the CDR3: TGCGCCAGCAGCTCAGGACAGGTTAGCGTCCAGCGGGCAGACAATGAGCAGTTCTTC. The V and J genes are TRBV5-1 and TRBJ2-1; a possible D gene is TRBD1 (7 bases). V shed 3 bases and J shed 5 bases, with 27 bases lying between them. This CDR3 has 19 amino acids. Germline V gene data show CDR1 as SGHRS and CDR2 as YFSETQ.

This clone was counted between two and nine times. The chain couples TRBV11-2 to TRBJ2-5; D is perhaps TRBD1 (5 bases). The germline V gene encodes CDR1 SGHAT and CDR2 FQNNGV. The CDR3 runs 12 residues. V lost 6 bases to trimming and J lost 1 base, with 6 bases between them. The CDR3 region has the DNA TGTGCCAGCAGGGACACCCAAGAGACCCAGTACTTC. It codes for CASRDTQETQYF. Drawing the rest from reference TRBV11-2 and TRBJ2-5, the complete variable domain is EAGVAQSPRYKIIEKRQSVAFWCNPISGHATLYWYQQILGQGPKLLIQFQNNGVVDDSQLPKDRFSAERLKGVDSTLKIQPAKLEDSAVYLCASRDTQETQYFGPGTRLLVL.

The chain combines TRBV30 with TRBJ1-2; TRBD1 matches at 8 bases. This CDR3 is built from 14 residues. The germline gives CDR1 GTSNPN, CDR2 SVGIG (reference sequence). J was trimmed by 5 bases and V by 2 bases; bases with no gene match: 7. CDR3 sequence reads: CAWSRRGLLYGYTF. Written as DNA, the CDR3 is TGTGCCTGGAGTCGCAGGGGGCTTTTATATGGCTACACCTTC.

The chain carries TRBV11-2 and TRBJ2-7, with a possible D match to TRBD2 (6 bases). V lost 1 base and J 2 bases, leaving 12 bases between the germline ends. Germline V gene sequence: CDR1 SGHAT, CDR2 FQNNGV. This CDR3 spans 15 amino acids. The DNA of the CDR3 is TGTGCCAGCAGCTTAGCCTCCGGAGGGACCTACGAGCAGTACTTC. Residues: CASSLASGGTYEQYF.

This chain joins TRBV19 and TRBJ2-1; D perhaps matches TRBD1 (6 bases). Germline V gene sequence: CDR1 LNHDA, CDR2 SQIVND (reference sequence). Trimming cost V 5 bases and J 6 bases, with 20 bases left between them. The CDR3 extends over 16 amino acids. The CDR3 nucleotides are TGTGCCAGTAGTTCCCATCGGGGCAGGGGAAGCAATGAGCAGTTCTTC. This sequence encodes CASSSHRGRGSNEQFF.

The rearrangement joins TRBV5-6 to TRBJ1-1; D unclear. Trimming stripped 3 bases from V and 4 bases from J, with 7 bases between. The CDR3 loop spans 12 amino acids. The germline V gene encodes CDR1 SGHDT and CDR2 YYEEEE. This CDR3 is CASSSWLTEAFF. The CDR3, as DNA: TGTGCCAGCAGCTCATGGCTCACTGAAGCTTTCTTT.

The rearrangement joins TRBV18 to TRBJ2-7; 11 positions agree with TRBD2. Germline V gene lookup returns CDR1 KGHSH and CDR2 LQKENI. J was trimmed by 0 bases and V by 5 bases; bases with no gene match: 6. The CDR3 is 16 amino acids. The CDR3 spells CASSSPTSGSSYEQYF. The CDR3 nucleotides read TGTGCCAGCTCATCGCCTACTAGCGGGAGCTCCTACGAGCAGTACTTC.

V and J are TRBV28 and TRBJ2-7; TRBD1 might be the D (6 bases). Germline assignment: CDR1 MDHEN and CDR2 SYDVKM. This CDR3 region has 12 residues. The V end lost 7 bases, the J end lost 4 bases, and 11 bases lay between the germline ends. CDR3 nucleotide sequence: TGTGCCAGCACTATCGGACAGTACGAGCAGTACTTC. Its translation is CASTIGQYEQYF.

The chain carries TRBV30 and TRBJ2-5; 12 nucleotides agree with TRBD2. With the DNA end fitting TRBJ2-7 better, the J assignment may be wrong. CDR3 length equals 14 residues. Germline lookup yields CDR1 GTSNPN and CDR2 SVGIG (reference sequence). The CDR3: CAWSGGLAGYEQYF. DNA for the CDR3: TGTGCCTGGAGTGGGGGACTAGCGGGTTACGAGCAGTACTTC.

V gene TRBV5-4 combines with J gene TRBJ1-1, with TRBD1 matching 8 bases. CDR1 SGHNT and CDR2 YYREEE come from the germline V gene (reference sequence). Germline trimming cut 0 bases from V and 5 bases from J; bases unmatched to any gene: 6. The CDR3 consists of 15 residues. Here the CDR3 reads CASSLAITGGTEAFF. The CDR3 nucleotides are TGTGCCAGCAGCTTGGCCATAACAGGGGGTACTGAAGCTTTCTTT.

The rearrangement uses TRBV5-1 and TRBJ1-6; TRBD1 matches at 10 bases. The CDR3 is 16 residues long. Per germline, CDR1 SGHRS and CDR2 YFSETQ. Germline trimming cut 3 bases from V and 4 bases from J; bases unmatched to any gene: 4. The CDR3 nucleotides are TGCGCCAGCAGCTGGGACAGGGGCTCTTATAATTCACCCCTCCACTTT. As protein: CASSWDRGSYNSPLHF.

The chain couples TRBV6-1 to TRBJ2-3; no reliable D call. The CDR3 runs 13 residues. The ends were cut back, 3 bases at V and 2 bases at J, with 6 bases in the middle. In germline, CDR1 is MNHNS, CDR2 SASEGT. The CDR3 is CASSERSTDTQYF. In DNA, the CDR3 is TGTGCCAGCAGTGAGCGATCCACAGATACGCAGTATTTT.

This chain links TRBV5-1 with TRBJ1-4; TRBD1 is a possible D gene (6 bases). Trimming left V 7 bases short and J 3 bases short, with 19 bases between. This CDR3 is 16 amino acids long. Germline-derived CDR1 and CDR2 are SGHRS and YFSETQ. CDR3 amino acids: CASRRFGDRSNEKLFF. In DNA, the CDR3 is TGCGCCAGCCGTAGGTTTGGCGACAGGTCTAATGAAAAACTGTTTTTT.

CDR3 amino acids: CAWSPDRTGNTIYF. Here the CDR3 DNA reads TGTGCCTGGAGCCCAGACCGAACCGGGAACACCATATATTTT. The chain has TRBV30 and TRBJ1-3, with unresolved D. Trimming shortened V by 3 bases and J by 7 bases, and 16 bases separated the two germline ends. This CDR3 has 14 amino acids. Germline assignment: CDR1 GTSNPN and CDR2 SVGIG (reference sequence).

This CDR3 reads CASSWSGGRGSYEQYF. CDR3 DNA: TGTGCCAGCAGTTGGTCGGGGGGGCGGGGGTCCTACGAGCAGTACTTC. The J gene is TRBJ2-7, the V gene TRBV6-5, with 8 bases matching TRBD2. The CDR3 consists of 16 residues. After removal of 4 bases from V and 1 base from J, the junction contained 9 bases not matched to a gene. Germline assignment: CDR1 MNHEY and CDR2 SVGAGI.

The chain is built from TRBV9 and TRBJ1-1; D gene unclear. Trimming shortened V by 0 bases and J by 4 bases, and 7 bases separated the two germline ends. This CDR3 region has 13 residues. Per germline, CDR1 SGDLS and CDR2 YYNGEE. CDR3 region: CASSVEVSTEAFF. The CDR3, as DNA: TGTGCCAGCAGCGTAGAAGTGAGCACTGAAGCTTTCTTT.

The chain carries TRBV7-8 and TRBJ2-3; D ambiguous. Germline V gene sequence: CDR1 SGHVS, CDR2 FQNEAQ. The CDR3 length is 12 residues. V gave up 2 bases and J gave up 10 bases, with 10 bases separating them. DNA for the CDR3: TGTGCCAGCAGCTTAAATTTGTACTCGCAGTATTTT. Translation gives CASSLNLYSQYF.

The table lists this clone with a few counts. The J gene is TRBJ2-1, the V gene TRBV5-1; weak D call: TRBD2 (6 bases). V was shortened by 4 bases and J by 3 bases, with 17 bases between the two germline ends. Looked up from germline, CDR1 is SGHRS and CDR2 is YFSETQ. The CDR3 extends over 16 amino acids. Here the CDR3 reads CASSQHSSDGYNEQFF. In DNA form, the CDR3 reads TGCGCCAGCAGCCAGCATTCTAGCGACGGCTACAATGAGCAGTTCTTC.

This rearrangement joins TRBV12-2 to TRBJ2-3; TRBD2, the D gene given by the table, was not confirmed from the DNA. TRBV12-2 is shown as a pseudogene. This CDR3 has 18 amino acids. DNA for the CDR3: TGTGCAAGTCGCTCGGGAGGGGGACTAGCGGAGACCACAGATACGCAGTATTTT. It specifies CASRSGGGLAETTDTQYF.

The V call is TRBV7-3, the J call TRBJ2-5; no definite D call. Germline values: CDR1 SGHTA, CDR2 FQGTGA. V gave up 3 bases and J gave up 5 bases, with 10 bases separating them. The CDR3 covers 13 residues. CDR3 nucleotide sequence: TGTGCCAGCAGCTTGAATCAGATGGAGACCCAGTACTTC. Its translation is CASSLNQMETQYF.

The chain joins TRBV6-5 to TRBJ2-1, with no clear D. The CDR3 is made up of 16 amino acids. The germline CDR1 and CDR2 sequences are MNHEY and SVGAGI. V lost 3 bases and J 0 bases, leaving 12 bases between the germline ends. The CDR3 reads CASSYVFTSSYNEQFF. CDR3 in DNA: TGTGCCAGCAGTTATGTTTTTACGAGCTCCTACAATGAGCAGTTCTTC.

The rearrangement uses TRBV6-5 and TRBJ2-7; 7 nucleotides line up with TRBD2. CDR3 length equals 15 residues. The V gene's germline CDR1 is MNHEY and CDR2 SVGAGI. V was pared by 6 bases and J by 0 bases, with 8 bases of the junction left unmatched. For the CDR3, the DNA is TGTGCCAGCAGGAGGTCCGGGAGGAGCTCCTACGAGCAGTACTTC. Amino acid sequence: CASRRSGRSSYEQYF.

The rearrangement joins TRBV15 to TRBJ1-1; D is ambiguous. With 4 bases removed from V and 5 bases from J, the gap between germline ends came to 17 bases. The CDR3 extends over 15 amino acids. CDR1 is LNHNV and CDR2 is YYDKDF in the germline V gene (reference sequence). The CDR3 nucleotides are TGTGCCACCAGCACCCAAGAGGCGGGCGGGACTGAAGCTTTCTTT. The encoded protein is CATSTQEAGGTEAFF.

This chain links TRBV18 with TRBJ2-2; 7 positions match TRBD1. Germline V CDR1 and CDR2: KGHSH, LQKENI. The V and J ends lost 1 base and 2 bases, in that order; junction bases with no gene match: 1. This CDR3 has 15 amino acids. CDR3 loop: CASSPQGANTGELFF. The CDR3 bases are TGTGCCAGCTCACCACAGGGGGCCAACACCGGGGAGCTGTTTTTT.

V is TRBV6-1 and J is TRBJ2-5, with D possibly being TRBD1 (5 bases). Trimming removed 5 bases at V and 3 bases at J, with 13 bases between. Germline values: CDR1 MNHNS, CDR2 SASEGT. This CDR3 contains 14 residues. The CDR3 coding sequence is TGTGCCAGCAGTAGGGGCAGCTACGAAGAGACCCAGTACTTC. Translated, it gives CASSRGSYEETQYF.

This sequence joins TRBV6-5 and TRBJ2-1, with 15 bases lining up with TRBD2. V trimming: 5 bases; J trimming: 9 bases; junction bases outside the gene matches: 5. CDR1 is MNHEY, CDR2 SVGAGI, per germline. CDR3 size: 15 residues. CDR3 sequence: CASSPGLAGGGEQFF. The CDR3 bases are TGTGCCAGCAGTCCGGGACTAGCGGGAGGTGGTGAGCAGTTCTTC.

This clone was detected a few times. The chain employs TRBV12-5 and TRBJ2-1; 11 positions agree with TRBD2. The CDR3 is 17 amino acids. V lost 3 bases, J lost 3 bases, and 7 bases stayed unmatched. CDR1 is LGHNT, CDR2 FRNRAP, per germline. The CDR3 nucleotides read TGTGCTAGTGGTTTAGCTTACGGGACTAGCGGCTACAATGAGCAGTTCTTC. Its translation is CASGLAYGTSGYNEQFF.